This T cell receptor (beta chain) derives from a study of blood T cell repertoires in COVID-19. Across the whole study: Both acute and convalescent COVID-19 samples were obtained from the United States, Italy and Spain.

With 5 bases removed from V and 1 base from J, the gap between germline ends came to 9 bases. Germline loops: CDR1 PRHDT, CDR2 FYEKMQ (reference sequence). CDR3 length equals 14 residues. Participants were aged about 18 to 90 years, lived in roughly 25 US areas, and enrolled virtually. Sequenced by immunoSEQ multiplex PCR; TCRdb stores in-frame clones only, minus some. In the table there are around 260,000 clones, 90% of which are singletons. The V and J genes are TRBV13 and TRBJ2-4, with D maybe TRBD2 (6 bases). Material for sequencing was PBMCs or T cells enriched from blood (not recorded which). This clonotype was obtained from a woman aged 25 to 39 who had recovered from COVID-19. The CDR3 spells CASSLREAKNIQYF. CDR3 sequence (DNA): TGTGCCAGCAGCCTACGGGAGGCCAAAAACATTCAGTACTTC.